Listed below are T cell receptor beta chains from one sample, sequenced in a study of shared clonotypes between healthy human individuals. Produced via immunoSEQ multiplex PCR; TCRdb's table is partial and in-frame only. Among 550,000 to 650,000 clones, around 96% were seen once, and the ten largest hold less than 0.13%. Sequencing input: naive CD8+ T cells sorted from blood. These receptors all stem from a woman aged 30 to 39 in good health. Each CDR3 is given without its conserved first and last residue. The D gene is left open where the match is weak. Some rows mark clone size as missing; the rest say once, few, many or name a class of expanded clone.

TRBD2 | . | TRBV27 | ASSGWTSGSIVQY
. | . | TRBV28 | ASSIAQGELYEQY
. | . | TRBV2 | ASSEEAPRFPNEQF
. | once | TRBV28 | ASSLREANYGYT
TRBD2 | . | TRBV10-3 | AISELAGVNEMTDTQY
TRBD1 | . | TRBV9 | ASSASGGKETQY
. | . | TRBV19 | ASNSAETTGELF
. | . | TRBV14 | ASSGPGANNSPLH
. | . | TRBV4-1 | ASSQGVVNTEAF
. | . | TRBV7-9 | ASSLARDDEQF
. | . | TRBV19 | ASEGPYEQY
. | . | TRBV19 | ASSMIAYYEQY
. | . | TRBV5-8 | ASSLDSPGVITYEQY
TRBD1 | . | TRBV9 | ASSVGTGTYEQY
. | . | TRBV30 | AWSIDVGGGYT
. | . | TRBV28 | ASSLSQVNQPQH
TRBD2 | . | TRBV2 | ASSVAAGEETQY
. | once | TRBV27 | ASSLLAGLSTDTQY
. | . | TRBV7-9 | ASRVGVGEQY
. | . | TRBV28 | ASMGNSEQY
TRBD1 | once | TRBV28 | ASSSLVTGEETQY
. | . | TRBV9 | ASSPTRVTGELF
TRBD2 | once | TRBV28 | ASSLPGTTPYEQY
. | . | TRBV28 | ASSPRDLLGELF
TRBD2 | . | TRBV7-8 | ASSLVLAGVYEQY
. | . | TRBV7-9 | ASSPPPGSGRNNEQF
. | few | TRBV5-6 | ASSSDLGDGYT
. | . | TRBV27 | ASSFMDGFYNEQF
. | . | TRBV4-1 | ASSQRGEVGSYEQY
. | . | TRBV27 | ASSPLGGSYEQY
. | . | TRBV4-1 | ASSQEGEFMDDEQF
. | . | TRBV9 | ASGQTVYNEQF
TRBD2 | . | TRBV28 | ASSLAGGVEQY
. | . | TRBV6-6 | ASSYPLDTEAF
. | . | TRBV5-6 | ASSLATALYEQY
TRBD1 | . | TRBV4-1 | ASSDRGGQPQH
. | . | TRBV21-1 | ASSKVRPGRNQPQH
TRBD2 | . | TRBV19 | ASSIDSGEGNIQY
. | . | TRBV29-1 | SSYRVGVGEETQY
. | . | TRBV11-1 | ASSLFGTAGDYEQY
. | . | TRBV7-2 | ASSSSVISLEDEQF
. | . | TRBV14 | ASSYGRSSGNTIY
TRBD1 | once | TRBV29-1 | SVEETGAGANVLT
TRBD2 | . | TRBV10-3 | AISEGWSGGPREQY
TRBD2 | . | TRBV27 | ASSQTTSGRVEQY
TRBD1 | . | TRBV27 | ASSSRTGLSIQY